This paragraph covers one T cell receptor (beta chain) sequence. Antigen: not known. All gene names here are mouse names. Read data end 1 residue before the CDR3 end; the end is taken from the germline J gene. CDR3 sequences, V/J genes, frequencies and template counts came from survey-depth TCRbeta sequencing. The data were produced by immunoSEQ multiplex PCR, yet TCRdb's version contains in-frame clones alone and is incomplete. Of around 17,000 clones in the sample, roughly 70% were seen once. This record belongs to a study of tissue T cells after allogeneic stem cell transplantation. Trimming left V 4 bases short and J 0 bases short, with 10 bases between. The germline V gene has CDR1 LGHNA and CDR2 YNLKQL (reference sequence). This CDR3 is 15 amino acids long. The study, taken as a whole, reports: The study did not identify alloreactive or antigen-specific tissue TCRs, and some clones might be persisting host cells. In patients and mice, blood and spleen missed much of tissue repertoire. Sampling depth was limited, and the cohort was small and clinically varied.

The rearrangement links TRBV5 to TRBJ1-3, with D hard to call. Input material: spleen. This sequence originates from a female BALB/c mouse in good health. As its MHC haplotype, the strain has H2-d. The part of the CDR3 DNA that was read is TGTGCCAGCAGCCCCTCTGGGCTTTCTGGAAATACGCTCTAT. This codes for CASSPSGLSGNTLY. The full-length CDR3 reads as CASSPSGLSGNTLYF.